This T cell receptor (beta chain) was identified during a study of a mutant IDH1 vaccine in newly diagnosed glioma. As to time point: baseline, week 1 (first vaccination visit). The sample's treatment: pre-vaccination baseline after standard-of-care therapy. Sequenced by immunoSEQ multiplex PCR; TCRdb stores in-frame clones only, minus some. Here the sample spans 75,000 to 100,000 clones, about 80% being singletons. The specimen was PBMCs, collected from a glioma patient treated with radiotherapy, temozolomide or both. The receptor comes from a man aged 35 to 55 with glioma. Some clones in this sample may be carry-over from other donors' samples.

The CDR3 DNA reads TGCGCCAGCAGCTTCGACAGGGAGAGATCGAATTCACCCCTCCACTTT. This codes for CASSFDRERSNSPLHF. This sequence joins TRBV5-1 and TRBJ1-6; 7 positions agree with TRBD1. Trimming removed 2 bases from V and 7 bases from J; junction bases left unmatched: 9. CDR3 length: 16 amino acids. CDR1 is SGHRS and CDR2 is YFSETQ in the germline V gene.